This T cell receptor beta chain was observed in a study of stem cell transplantation in POMP-related autoinflammatory disease. Across the whole study: Before transplant, CD4+ T cells skewed naive and CD8+ proportions were low. The study, taken as a whole, reports: PRAID patients trended toward lower TRB diversity and higher clonality in all analyzed T-cell subsets.

To note about this clone: What it recognizes is unknown.

Clones were read by immunoSEQ multiplex PCR, and TCRdb kept only the in-frame ones, dropping some. The data hold approximately 65,000 clones, with under 95% observed a single time. This TCR came from a human patient with POMP-related autoinflammation and immune dysregulation (PRAID). Some T cells may be supplied by the graft donor. This specimen was CD4+ T cells from PBMCs, taken after stem cell transplantation.

CDR3: CASSLALAGSTDTQYF. For the CDR3, the DNA is TGCGCCAGCAGCTTGGCCCTAGCGGGGTCCACAGATACGCAGTATTTT. V usage is TRBV5-1 and J usage is TRBJ2-3; 9 nucleotides match TRBD2. Trimming removed 0 bases from V and 2 bases from J; junction bases left unmatched: 4. Looked up from germline, CDR1 is SGHRS and CDR2 is YFSETQ. CDR3 length: 16 residues.